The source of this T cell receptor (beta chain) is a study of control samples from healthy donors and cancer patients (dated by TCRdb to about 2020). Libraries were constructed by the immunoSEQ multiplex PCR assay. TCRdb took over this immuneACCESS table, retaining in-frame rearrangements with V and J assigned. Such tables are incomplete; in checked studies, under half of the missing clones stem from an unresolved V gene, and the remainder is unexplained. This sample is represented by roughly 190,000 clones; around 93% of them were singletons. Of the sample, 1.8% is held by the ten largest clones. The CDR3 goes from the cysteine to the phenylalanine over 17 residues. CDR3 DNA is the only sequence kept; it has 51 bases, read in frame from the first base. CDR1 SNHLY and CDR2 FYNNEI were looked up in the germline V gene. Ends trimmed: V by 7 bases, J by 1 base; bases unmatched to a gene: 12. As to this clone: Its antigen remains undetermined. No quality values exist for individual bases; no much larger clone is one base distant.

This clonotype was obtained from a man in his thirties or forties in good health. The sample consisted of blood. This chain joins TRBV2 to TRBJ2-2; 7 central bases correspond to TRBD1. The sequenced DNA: TGTGCCAGCACCTTGAGGACAGGTTATCGGAACACCGGGGAGCTGTTTTTT. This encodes CASTLRTGYRNTGELFF.